The present T cell receptor (beta chain) was sequenced within a study of cytomegalovirus exposure and HLA in healthy donors. Whole-study context: Out of 150 million to 200 million T cells, an earlier analysis found about 120 million unique TCR beta sequences in total.

About this clone: Its cognate antigen is unknown.

The primer mix had 60 Vbeta and 13 Jbeta primers. Clones were sequenced by immunoSEQ multiplex PCR, and TCRdb holds only the in-frame ones, with some missing. Of 60,000 or so clones in the sample, 65% to 75% were seen once. General study findings and limits: Per a prior analysis, the majority of TCR beta V segments were productive roughly 87% or roughly 30% of the time. Most observed TCR sequences were rare, whereas some public TCRs were detected in many donors. It was reported that TCR beta sequences correctly inferred the HLA-A and HLA-B alleles for most subjects.

Trimming left V 2 bases short and J 7 bases short, with 13 bases between. CDR1 is SGHDT and CDR2 is YYEEEE in the germline V gene. CDR3 length equals 14 residues. The rearrangement links TRBV5-6 to TRBJ1-5; the D gene is possibly TRBD1 (6 bases). Sample: PBMCs. The source is a man aged 50-59 years in good health and CMV-seropositive. This CDR3 is CASSFQGLKQPQHF. The DNA for the CDR3 is TGTGCCAGCAGCTTTCAGGGGCTGAAGCAGCCCCAGCATTTT.